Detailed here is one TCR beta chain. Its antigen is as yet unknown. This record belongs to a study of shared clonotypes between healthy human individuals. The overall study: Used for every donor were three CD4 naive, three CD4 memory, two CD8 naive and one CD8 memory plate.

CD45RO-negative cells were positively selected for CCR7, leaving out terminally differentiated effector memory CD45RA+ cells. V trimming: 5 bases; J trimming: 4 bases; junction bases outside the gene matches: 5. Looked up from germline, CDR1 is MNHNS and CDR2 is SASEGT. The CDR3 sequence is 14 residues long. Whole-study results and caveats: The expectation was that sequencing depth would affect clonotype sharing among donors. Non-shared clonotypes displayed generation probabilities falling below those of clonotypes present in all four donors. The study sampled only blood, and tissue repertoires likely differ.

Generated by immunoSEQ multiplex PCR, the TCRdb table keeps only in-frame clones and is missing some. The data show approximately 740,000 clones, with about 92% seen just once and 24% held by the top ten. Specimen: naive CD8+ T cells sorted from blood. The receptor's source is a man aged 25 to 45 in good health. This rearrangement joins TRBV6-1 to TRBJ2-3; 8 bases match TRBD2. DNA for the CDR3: TGTGCCAGCAGTCCGGGACTAGTCGCAGATACGCAGTATTTT. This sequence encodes CASSPGLVADTQYF.